The 28 T cell receptor beta chains reported below all come from one sample, sequenced in a study of cytomegalovirus exposure and HLA in healthy donors. Use of 60 Vbeta and 13 Jbeta primers characterized the PCR. The assay was immunoSEQ multiplex PCR, and TCRdb's table has in-frame clones only and misses some. This table holds 150,000 or so clones, about three quarters found once. Sequenced: PBMCs. The receptors shown here come from a female donor in good health and CMV-seronegative.

This rearrangement joins TRBV7-2 to TRBJ2-5; 12 bases line up with TRBD1. Looked up from germline, CDR1 is SGHTA and CDR2 is FQGNSA. J lost 5 bases, V lost 1 base, and 5 bases had no gene match. CDR3 size: 16 residues. CDR3 region: CASSLGGTGGRETQYF. CDR3 in DNA: TGTGCCAGCAGCTTAGGCGGGACAGGGGGCAGGGAGACCCAGTACTTC.

This chain joins TRBV15 and TRBJ2-7; TRBD1 matches at 12 bases. J was trimmed by 5 bases and V by 0 bases; bases with no gene match: 8. The CDR3 consists of 17 residues. CDR1 is LNHNV and CDR2 is YYDKDF in the germline V gene (reference sequence). The CDR3 reads CATSRDYRDRGLDEQYF. The CDR3 nucleotides are TGTGCCACCAGCAGAGATTATCGGGACAGGGGGCTTGACGAGCAGTACTTC.

The rearrangement links TRBV30 to TRBJ1-3; weak D call: TRBD1 (5 bases). In germline, CDR1 is GTSNPN, CDR2 SVGIG (reference sequence). Trimming removed 5 bases from V and 3 bases from J, with 11 bases in between. The CDR3 totals 13 residues. The DNA of the CDR3 is TGTGCCTGGGACGCGGGGGTTGGAAACACCATATATTTT. Translating gives CAWDAGVGNTIYF.

CDR3: CASGLGNRVATGELFF. The CDR3 DNA is TGTGCTAGTGGTTTGGGGAACAGGGTGGCCACCGGGGAGCTGTTTTTT. The chain uses TRBV12-5 and TRBJ2-2, with a tentative D call TRBD1 (6 bases). In germline, CDR1 is LGHNT, CDR2 FRNRAP. CDR3 size: 16 residues. Trimming shortened V by 1 base and J by 4 bases, and 13 bases separated the two germline ends.

This chain uses TRBV9 with TRBJ2-5; possibly TRBD2 for D (6 bases). The CDR3 loop spans 16 amino acids. CDR1 and CDR2 from the germline V gene are SGDLS and YYNGEE. V was cut by 0 bases and J by 1 base, with 13 bases left in between. In DNA form, the CDR3 reads TGTGCCAGCAGCGTAGCGTCTAGCGTACTCCAAGAGACCCAGTACTTC. Translation: CASSVASSVLQETQYF.

In its sample, this clone was seen a few times. The chain employs TRBV7-2 and TRBJ2-3; weak D call: TRBD2 (7 bases). V was shortened by 2 bases and J by 4 bases, with 13 bases between the two germline ends. Per germline, CDR1 SGHTA and CDR2 FQGNSA. This CDR3 comprises 15 residues. CDR3 amino acids: CASSLFAGAADTQYF. CDR3 coding DNA: TGTGCCAGCAGCTTATTCGCGGGGGCCGCAGATACGCAGTATTTT. Full variable domain (remainder filled in from reference TRBV7-2 and TRBJ2-3): GAGVSQSPSNKVTEKGKDVELRCDPISGHTALYWYRQSLGQGLEFLIYFQGNSAPDKSGLPSDRFSAERTGGSVSTLTIQRTQQEDSAVYLCASSLFAGAADTQYFGPGTRLTVL.

V is TRBV7-6 and J is TRBJ2-1; 11 positions match TRBD2. This CDR3 contains 15 residues. The germline CDR1 and CDR2 sequences are SGHVS and FNYEAQ. V was clipped by 2 bases and J by 12 bases; unmatched bases: 9. CDR3 nucleotide sequence: TGTGCCAGCAGCTTACTCGATAGCGGGGGGGCCGGGCAGTTCTTC. As protein: CASSLLDSGGAGQFF.

The chain links TRBV5-8 to TRBJ1-1, with D tentatively TRBD1 (6 bases). The germline V gene encodes CDR1 SGHTS and CDR2 YDEGEE. The ends were cut back, 7 bases at V and 6 bases at J, with 10 bases in the middle. This CDR3 contains 11 residues. The CDR3 DNA follows: TGTGCCAGCCAGGGGTGGGCTGAAGCTTTCTTT. Its translation is CASQGWAEAFF.

The V and J genes are TRBV19 and TRBJ1-1, with 8 bases fitting TRBD1. The germline gives CDR1 LNHDA, CDR2 SQIVND (reference sequence). Germline trimming cut 5 bases from V and 10 bases from J; bases unmatched to any gene: 9. The length of the CDR3 is 13 residues. CDR3 coding DNA: TGTGCCAGTAGTTCCCGACAGGGGAACGGAGCTTTCTTT. Amino acids: CASSSRQGNGAFF.

This chain uses TRBV7-6 with TRBJ2-5, with D maybe TRBD1 (6 bases). CDR1 is SGHVS, CDR2 FNYEAQ, per germline. V dropped 5 bases and J dropped 4 bases, with 17 bases sitting between them. CDR3 length: 15 amino acids. The CDR3 DNA is TGTGCCAGCAGCCTCCCCGGCGCAGGGGCAGAGACCCAGTACTTC. Its protein is CASSLPGAGAETQYF.

As to this clone: This specimen includes other DNA sequences encoding the same CDR3. The rearrangement joins TRBV7-8 to TRBJ2-5, with D perhaps matching TRBD2 (5 bases). This CDR3 is 13 amino acids long. V gave up 2 bases and J gave up 5 bases, with 9 bases separating them. CDR1 and CDR2 (germline): SGHVS, FQNEAQ. The CDR3 is CASSLRLAETQYF. In nucleotides, the CDR3 is TGTGCCAGCAGCTTAAGGCTAGCCGAGACCCAGTACTTC.

The chain combines TRBV12-5 with TRBJ1-1; 7 nucleotides line up with TRBD1. The V gene's germline CDR1 is LGHNT and CDR2 FRNRAP. V lost 7 bases, J lost 5 bases, and 10 bases stayed unmatched. The CDR3 has 14 amino acids. The CDR3 protein is CASAPRQGRTEAFF. CDR3 coding DNA: TGTGCTAGTGCCCCTAGACAGGGAAGAACTGAAGCTTTCTTT.

The chain combines TRBV18 with TRBJ2-2, with 8 bases fitting TRBD1. Unmatched junction bases numbered 1, after V lost 1 base and J lost 3 bases. From germline, CDR1 is KGHSH and CDR2 LQKENI. The CDR3 sequence is 15 residues long. The CDR3: CASSPQQGDTGELFF. The CDR3 nucleotides read TGTGCCAGCTCACCACAACAGGGGGACACCGGGGAGCTGTTTTTT.

The chain is built from TRBV5-1 and TRBJ2-3; 13 nucleotides match TRBD2. Germline values: CDR1 SGHRS, CDR2 YFSETQ. This CDR3 is 17 amino acids long. Germline trimming cut 2 bases from V and 4 bases from J; bases unmatched to any gene: 7. The CDR3 DNA sequence: TGCGCCAGCAGCTTAAGACTAGCGGGAGGTGGCGCAGATACGCAGTATTTT. It yields the protein CASSLRLAGGGADTQYF.

This chain uses TRBV27 with TRBJ2-6, with D maybe TRBD1 (6 bases). CDR3 length equals 16 residues. The V end was cut by 5 bases, the J end by 6 bases, with 17 bases between. CDR1 is MNHEY, CDR2 SMNVEV, per germline (reference sequence). CDR3 nucleotide sequence: TGTGCCAGCAGTGGCTTGGGGGCCCAGGAGGCCAACGTCCTGACTTTC. It encodes CASSGLGAQEANVLTF.

The rearrangement uses TRBV30 and TRBJ2-6; no clear D gene. CDR3 size: 14 residues. V gave up 2 bases and J gave up 5 bases, with 10 bases separating them. From germline, CDR1 is GTSNPN and CDR2 SVGIG (reference sequence). CDR3 sequence (DNA): TGTGCCTGGAGTAGGAGCAATCGGGCCAACGTCCTGACTTTC. Protein sequence: CAWSRSNRANVLTF.

The V gene is TRBV6-1, the J gene TRBJ2-3; no firm D call. The V end was cut by 1 base, the J end by 5 bases, with 4 bases between. The CDR3 is 12 residues long. Germline-derived CDR1 and CDR2 are MNHNS and SASEGT. CDR3 coding DNA: TGTGCCAGCAGTGAAGTGAGAGATACGCAGTATTTT. Its protein product is CASSEVRDTQYF.

The V call is TRBV7-2, the J call TRBJ1-1; TRBD1 agrees at 9 bases. Germline V gives CDR1 SGHTA, CDR2 FQGNSA. V was pared by 4 bases and J by 11 bases, with 8 bases of the junction left unmatched. CDR3 length equals 13 residues. The CDR3 loop reads CASSSYRGPGAFF. The CDR3 DNA reads TGTGCCAGCAGCTCTTACAGGGGGCCGGGGGCTTTCTTT. Full variable domain (outside the CDR3, taken from reference TRBV7-2 and TRBJ1-1): GAGVSQSPSNKVTEKGKDVELRCDPISGHTALYWYRQSLGQGLEFLIYFQGNSAPDKSGLPSDRFSAERTGGSVSTLTIQRTQQEDSAVYLCASSSYRGPGAFFGQGTRLTVV.

The rearrangement uses TRBV27 and TRBJ2-1; 8 nucleotides align to TRBD2. Germline trimming cut 6 bases from V and 6 bases from J; bases unmatched to any gene: 7. Germline V gene data show CDR1 as MNHEY and CDR2 as SMNVEV (reference sequence). The CDR3 length is 14 residues. CDR3 nucleotide sequence: TGTGCCAGCAGACGGGGACGGGAGGGCAATGAGCAGTTCTTC. As protein: CASRRGREGNEQFF.

The chain has TRBV5-5 and TRBJ1-5; perhaps TRBD1 as D (6 bases). The CDR3 consists of 15 residues. The germline gives CDR1 SGHKS, CDR2 YYEKEE (reference sequence). The V and J ends lost 1 base and 4 bases respectively, with 12 bases between them. The DNA of the CDR3 is TGTGCCAGCAGCTTGTGGGGGGGCGGGAATCAGCCCCAGCATTTT. It is translated as CASSLWGGGNQPQHF.

This clone occurred once. The CDR3 region is CASSYRGETEAFF. CDR3 coding DNA: TGTGCCAGCAGTTACCGCGGAGAAACTGAAGCTTTCTTT. V gene TRBV27 combines with J gene TRBJ1-1; no reliable D call. V shed 4 bases and J shed 5 bases, with 11 bases lying between them. Germline V gives CDR1 MNHEY, CDR2 SMNVEV (reference sequence). This CDR3 region has 13 residues.

This clone was detected only a few times. The chain employs TRBV25-1 and TRBJ2-2, with D possibly matching TRBD2 (7 bases). V lost 4 bases and J lost 4, with 13 bases in between. The V gene's germline CDR1 is MGHDK and CDR2 SYGVNS. The CDR3 runs 15 residues. The CDR3 region has the DNA TGTGCCAGCAGTGGGGGGGGGCAGGGCACCGGGGAGCTGTTTTTT. Its translation is CASSGGGQGTGELFF.

V usage is TRBV5-1 and J usage is TRBJ2-5; 10 bases fit TRBD2. The J segment lost 5 bases and the V segment lost 4 bases, leaving 8 bases of the junction unmatched. The CDR3 is 15 residues long. Germline loops: CDR1 SGHRS, CDR2 YFSETQ. CDR3 in amino acids: CASSPPGLAKETQYF. In DNA, the CDR3 is TGCGCCAGCAGCCCTCCGGGACTAGCGAAGGAGACCCAGTACTTC.

The rearrangement links TRBV4-3 to TRBJ1-2, with 8 nucleotides matching TRBD1. From germline, CDR1 is LGHNA and CDR2 YSLEER. The CDR3 sequence is 13 residues long. The V gene end was trimmed by 4 bases and the J gene end by 6 bases; junction bases not matched to a gene: 4. CDR3 sequence reads: CASSRQGLDGYTF. The CDR3 nucleotides are TGCGCCAGCAGCCGACAGGGGTTAGATGGCTACACCTTC.

This clone was observed a single time. The chain carries TRBV30 and TRBJ1-3; D uncertain. V lost 3 bases, J lost 1 base, and 13 bases lay in between. This CDR3 has 15 amino acids. From germline, CDR1 is GTSNPN and CDR2 SVGIG (reference sequence). The CDR3 coding sequence is TGTGCCTGGAGCCGAACGGGAGATTCTGGAAACACCATATATTTT. Translation gives CAWSRTGDSGNTIYF.

This clone was counted once. This chain connects TRBV7-9 to TRBJ2-1; TRBD2 is a possible D gene (6 bases). The germline CDR1 and CDR2 sequences are SEHNR and FQNEAQ (reference sequence). CDR3 length: 12 amino acids. Trimming pared 10 bases from V and 5 bases from J, leaving 12 bases between. CDR3 residues: CATHSGHNEQFF. As DNA, the CDR3 is TGTGCCACCCATAGCGGACACAATGAGCAGTTCTTC.

V gene TRBV7-8 combines with J gene TRBJ1-4, with TRBD1 matching 7 bases. Unmatched junction bases numbered 6, after V lost 3 bases and J lost 2 bases. CDR1 and CDR2 (germline): SGHVS, FQNEAQ. The CDR3 runs to 16 residues. CDR3 loop: CASSLPETGTNEKLFF. The CDR3 bases are TGTGCCAGCAGCTTGCCCGAGACAGGGACTAATGAAAAACTGTTTTTT.

Note on this clone: At one end, the junction sequence differs from germline, possibly due to a read error. The chain recombines TRBV2 with TRBJ2-3; the D is unclear. The germline V gene has CDR1 SNHLY and CDR2 FYNNEI. The CDR3 is 14 amino acids. Written as DNA, the CDR3 is TGTGCCAGCAGTGAAGCGTCGGCTACAGATACGCGGTATTTT. It encodes CASSEASATDTRYF.